This entry is about one T cell receptor beta chain. Its antigen is undetermined. These data originate in a study of shared clonotypes between healthy human individuals. Study-wide results and limits: Rarefaction gave evidence that sorted-subset sequencing remained incomplete despite large depth. As a rule, naive subsets had a larger estimated richness than memory subsets. In a handful of donors, around 4.8% of naive CD4 clonotypes appeared in common.

In the naive CD8 group, cells lacked CD45RO and were positively selected for CCR7, so terminally differentiated effector memory CD45RA+ cells were left out. Execution of the assay was at deep level. Measured with immunoSEQ multiplex PCR; TCRdb has only the in-frame clones, and not every one. The sample holds fewer than 850,000 clones, roughly 96% seen once. Looked up from germline, CDR1 is SEHNR and CDR2 is FQNEAQ (reference sequence). The V and J ends lost 3 bases and 4 bases respectively, with 13 bases between them. CDR3 size: 14 residues. Input material: naive CD8+ T cells sorted from blood. V gene TRBV7-9 combines with J gene TRBJ2-7; a weak D match, TRBD1 (5 bases). The source of this sequence is a man aged 25-45 years in good health. As DNA, the CDR3 is TGTGCCAGCAGCTTGACCGCAGGGATATACGAGCAGTACTTC. It encodes CASSLTAGIYEQYF.